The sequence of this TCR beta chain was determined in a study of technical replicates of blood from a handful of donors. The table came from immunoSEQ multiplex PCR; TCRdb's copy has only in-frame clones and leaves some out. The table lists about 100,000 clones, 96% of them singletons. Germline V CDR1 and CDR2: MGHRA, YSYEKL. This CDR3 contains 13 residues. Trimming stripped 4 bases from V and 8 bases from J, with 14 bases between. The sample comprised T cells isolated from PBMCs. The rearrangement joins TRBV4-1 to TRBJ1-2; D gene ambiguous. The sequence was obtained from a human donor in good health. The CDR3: CASSRESGGGYTF. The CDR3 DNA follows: TGCGCCAGCAGCCGGGAATCGGGAGGCGGCTACACCTTC.